The sequence of this T cell receptor (beta chain) was determined in a study of blood T cell repertoires in COVID-19. V was shortened by 4 bases and J by 4 bases, with 10 bases between the two germline ends. The CDR3 totals 13 residues. The table came from immunoSEQ multiplex PCR; TCRdb's copy has only in-frame clones and leaves some out. The sample shows 150,000 or so clones, about 90% of them seen only once. The participants were between roughly 18 and 100 years old and came from 24 US areas. Cohort allocation depended upon clinical history that participants reported. This clone was counted a single time.

This chain uses TRBV12-3 or TRBV12-4 with TRBJ1-2; TRBD1 is a possible D gene (6 bases). What was sequenced was PBMCs or T cells enriched from blood (not recorded which). The sequence derives from a human donor with acute COVID-19. The donor label of this sample is uncertain. This chain's CDR3 is CASSSGQPYGYTF. The CDR3 nucleotides are TGTGCCAGCAGTTCCGGACAGCCCTATGGCTACACCTTC.